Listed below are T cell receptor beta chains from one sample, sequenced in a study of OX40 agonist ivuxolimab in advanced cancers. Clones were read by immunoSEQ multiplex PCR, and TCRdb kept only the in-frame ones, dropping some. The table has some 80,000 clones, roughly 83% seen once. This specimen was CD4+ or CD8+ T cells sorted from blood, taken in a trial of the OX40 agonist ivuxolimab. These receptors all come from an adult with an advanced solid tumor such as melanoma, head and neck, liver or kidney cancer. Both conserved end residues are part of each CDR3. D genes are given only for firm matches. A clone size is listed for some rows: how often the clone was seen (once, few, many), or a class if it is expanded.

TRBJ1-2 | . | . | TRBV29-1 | CSAGGQEGYTF | TGCAGCGCCGGAGGTCAGGAGGGCTACACCTTC
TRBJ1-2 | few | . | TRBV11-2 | CASSLVGGGYTF | TGTGCCAGCAGCTTAGTCGGGGGCGGCTACACCTTC
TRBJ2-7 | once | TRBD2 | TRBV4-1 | CASSQDLAGAYEQYF | TGCGCCAGCAGCCAAGATCTAGCGGGGGCATACGAGCAGTACTTC
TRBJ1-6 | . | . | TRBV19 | CASSMDPSSYNSPLHF | TGTGCCAGTAGTATGGATCCTAGCTCCTATAATTCACCCCTCCACTTT
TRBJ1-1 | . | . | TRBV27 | CASSFRGESTEAFF | TGTGCCAGCAGTTTTAGGGGGGAGAGCACTGAAGCTTTCTTT
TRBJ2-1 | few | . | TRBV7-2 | CASSLRVQGEQFF | TGTGCCAGCAGCTTAAGGGTACAGGGTGAGCAGTTCTTC
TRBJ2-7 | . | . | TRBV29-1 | CSVGELYEQYF | TGCAGCGTTGGAGAACTGTACGAGCAGTACTTC
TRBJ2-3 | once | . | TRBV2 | CASIGPGEAQYF | TGTGCCAGCATTGGACCGGGGGAGGCGCAGTATTTT
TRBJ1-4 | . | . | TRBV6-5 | CASSRVPNEKLFF | TGTGCCAGCAGTCGGGTCCCTAATGAAAAACTGTTTTTT
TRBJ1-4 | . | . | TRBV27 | CGAEKNEKLFF | TGTGGGGCGGAAAAAAATGAAAAACTGTTTTTT
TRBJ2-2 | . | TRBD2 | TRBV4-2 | CASSQLAGGTGELFF | TGTGCCAGCAGCCAACTAGCGGGAGGCACCGGGGAGCTGTTTTTT
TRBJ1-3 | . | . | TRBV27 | CASSRTRSSGNTIYF | TGTGCCAGCAGTCGTACAAGGAGCTCTGGAAACACCATATATTTT
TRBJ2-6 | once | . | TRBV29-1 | CSVEGVGFSGANVLTF | TGCAGCGTTGAAGGCGTAGGTTTTTCTGGGGCCAACGTCCTGACTTTC
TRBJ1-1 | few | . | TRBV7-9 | CASSLAPRNTEAFF | TGTGCCAGCAGCTTAGCACCGAGGAACACTGAAGCTTTCTTT
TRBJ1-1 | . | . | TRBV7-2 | CASSSHQTAPEAFF | TGTGCCAGCAGCTCCCATCAGACGGCGCCTGAAGCTTTCTTT
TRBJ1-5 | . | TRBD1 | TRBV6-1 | CASSERGGGTRQPQHF | TGTGCCAGCAGTGAACGGGGAGGGGGCACGAGGCAGCCCCAGCATTTT
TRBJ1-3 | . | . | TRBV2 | CASSEATAFGNTIYF | TGTGCCAGCAGTGAAGCGACAGCTTTTGGAAACACCATATATTTT
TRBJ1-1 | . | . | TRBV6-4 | CASSAIAAGSTEAFF | TGTGCCAGCAGTGCTATCGCGGCGGGGAGCACTGAAGCTTTCTTT
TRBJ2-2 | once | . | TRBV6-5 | CASSYLRQMNTGELFF | TGTGCCAGCAGTTACCTTCGGCAGATGAACACCGGGGAGCTGTTTTTT
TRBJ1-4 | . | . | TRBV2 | CASSSGRREKLFF | TGTGCCAGCAGTTCAGGGAGGCGAGAAAAACTGTTTTTT
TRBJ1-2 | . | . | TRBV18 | CASSLRREDGYTF | TGTGCCAGCTCACTACGGCGGGAGGACGGCTACACCTTC
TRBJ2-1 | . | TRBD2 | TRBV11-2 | CASSLDQGTSGVGFNEQFF | TGTGCCAGCAGCTTAGATCAGGGGACTAGCGGGGTCGGGTTCAATGAGCAGTTCTTC
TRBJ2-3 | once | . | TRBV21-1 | CASSKRNVERTTDTQYF | TGTGCCAGCAGCAAAAGGAACGTGGAGAGGACCACAGATACGCAGTATTTT
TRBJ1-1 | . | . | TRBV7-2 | CASSLRVGAAFF | TGTGCCAGCAGCCTTAGGGTTGGTGCAGCTTTCTTT
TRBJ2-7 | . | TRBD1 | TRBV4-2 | CASSQDIGQGAGEQYF | TGTGCCAGCAGCCAAGATATCGGACAGGGGGCGGGCGAGCAGTACTTC